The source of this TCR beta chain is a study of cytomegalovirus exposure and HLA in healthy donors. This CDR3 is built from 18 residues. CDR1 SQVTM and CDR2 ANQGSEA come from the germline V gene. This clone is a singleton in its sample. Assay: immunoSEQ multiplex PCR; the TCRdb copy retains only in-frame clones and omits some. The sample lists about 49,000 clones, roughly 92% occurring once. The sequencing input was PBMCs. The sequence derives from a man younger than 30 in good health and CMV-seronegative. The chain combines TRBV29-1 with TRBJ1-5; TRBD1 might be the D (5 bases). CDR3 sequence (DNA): TGCTCTCGGGGGGTAGTCTGGACCAATCAGGAGAGCAATCAGCCCCAGCATTTT. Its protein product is CSRGVVWTNQESNQPQHF.